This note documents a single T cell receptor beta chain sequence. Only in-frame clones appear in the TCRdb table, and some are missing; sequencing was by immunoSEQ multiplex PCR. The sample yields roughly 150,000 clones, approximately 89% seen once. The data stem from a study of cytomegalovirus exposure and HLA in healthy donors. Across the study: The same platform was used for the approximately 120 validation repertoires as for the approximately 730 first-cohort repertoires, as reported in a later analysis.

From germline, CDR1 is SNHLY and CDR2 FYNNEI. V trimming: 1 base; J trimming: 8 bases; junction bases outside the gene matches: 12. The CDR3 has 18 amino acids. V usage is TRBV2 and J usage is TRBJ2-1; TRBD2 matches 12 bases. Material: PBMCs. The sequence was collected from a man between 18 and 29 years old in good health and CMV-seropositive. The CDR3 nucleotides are TGTGCCAGCAGTGAAGGGACTAGCGGGAATGTGGTAATCGATGAGCAGTTCTTC. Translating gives CASSEGTSGNVVIDEQFF. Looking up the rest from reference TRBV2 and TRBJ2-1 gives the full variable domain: EPEVTQTPSHQVTQMGQEVILRCVPISNHLYFYWYRQILGQKVEFLVSFYNNEISEKSEIFDDQFSVERPDGSNFTLKIRSTKLEDSAMYFCASSEGTSGNVVIDEQFFGPGTRLTVL.